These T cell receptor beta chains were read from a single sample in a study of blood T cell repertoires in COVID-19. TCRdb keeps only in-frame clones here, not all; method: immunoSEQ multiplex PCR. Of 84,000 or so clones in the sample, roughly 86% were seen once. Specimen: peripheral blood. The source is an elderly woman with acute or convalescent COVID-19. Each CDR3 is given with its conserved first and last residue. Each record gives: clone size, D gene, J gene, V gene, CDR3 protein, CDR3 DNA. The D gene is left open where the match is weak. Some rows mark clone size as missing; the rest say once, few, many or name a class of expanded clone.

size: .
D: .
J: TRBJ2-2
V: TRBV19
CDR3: CASSMRQILIGELFF
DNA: TGTGCCAGTAGTATGAGGCAGATCCTTATCGGGGAGCTGTTTTTT

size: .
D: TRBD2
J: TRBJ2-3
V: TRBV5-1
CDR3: CASSTGLAGYADTQYF
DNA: TGCGCCAGCAGCACCGGACTAGCGGGATACGCAGATACGCAGTATTTT

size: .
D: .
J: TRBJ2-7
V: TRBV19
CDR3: CASSRTVRDYEQYF
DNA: TGTGCCAGTAGTAGGACAGTCAGGGACTACGAGCAGTACTTC

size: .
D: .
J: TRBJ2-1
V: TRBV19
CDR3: CASTKGGPKSYNEQFF
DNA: TGTGCCAGTACCAAGGGGGGGCCGAAATCCTACAATGAGCAGTTCTTC

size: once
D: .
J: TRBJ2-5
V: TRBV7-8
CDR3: CASSLVGGRAMETQYF
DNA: TGTGCCAGCAGCTTAGTGGGTGGCAGGGCCATGGAGACCCAGTACTTC

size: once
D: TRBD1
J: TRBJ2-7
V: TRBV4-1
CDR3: CASSLRDREGEQYF
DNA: TGCGCCAGCAGCCTGCGGGACAGGGAGGGCGAGCAGTACTTC

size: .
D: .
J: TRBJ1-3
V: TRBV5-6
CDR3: CASSIYKTGSPGNTIYF
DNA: TGTGCCAGCAGCATTTATAAAACAGGGTCCCCTGGAAACACCATATATTTT

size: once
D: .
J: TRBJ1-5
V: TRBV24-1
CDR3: CATSDFTGNGWRNQPQHF
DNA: TGTGCCACCAGTGATTTTACGGGGAATGGGTGGCGCAATCAGCCCCAGCATTTT

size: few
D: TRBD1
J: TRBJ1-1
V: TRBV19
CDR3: CASSVDRGLEAFF
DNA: TGTGCCAGTAGTGTGGACAGGGGCCTTGAAGCTTTCTTT

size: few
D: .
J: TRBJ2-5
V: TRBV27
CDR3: CASSNGLGGAKTQYF
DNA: TGTGCCAGCTCAAACGGTCTTGGGGGCGCCAAGACCCAGTACTTC